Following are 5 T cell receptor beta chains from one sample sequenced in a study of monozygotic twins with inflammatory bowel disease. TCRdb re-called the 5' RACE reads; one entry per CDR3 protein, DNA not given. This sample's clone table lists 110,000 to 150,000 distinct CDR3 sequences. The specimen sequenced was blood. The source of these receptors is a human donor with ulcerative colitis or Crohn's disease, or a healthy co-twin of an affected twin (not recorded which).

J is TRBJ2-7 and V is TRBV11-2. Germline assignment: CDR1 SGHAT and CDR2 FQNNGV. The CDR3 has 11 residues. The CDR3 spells CASSLTGEQYF. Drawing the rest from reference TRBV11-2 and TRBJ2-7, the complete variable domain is EAGVAQSPRYKIIEKRQSVAFWCNPISGHATLYWYQQILGQGPKLLIQFQNNGVVDDSQLPKDRFSAERLKGVDSTLKIQPAKLEDSAVYLCASSLTGEQYFGPGTRLTVT.

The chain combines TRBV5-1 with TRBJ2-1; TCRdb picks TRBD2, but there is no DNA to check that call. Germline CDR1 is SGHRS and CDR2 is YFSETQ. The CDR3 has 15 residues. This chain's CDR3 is CASSLGSSGYNEQFF.

CDR3 residues: CASSDRHPTNEKLFF. The chain uses TRBV25-1 and TRBJ1-4; the TCRdb call, TRBD1, lacks DNA for checking. This CDR3 has 15 amino acids. Germline-derived CDR1 and CDR2 are MGHDK and SYGVNS.

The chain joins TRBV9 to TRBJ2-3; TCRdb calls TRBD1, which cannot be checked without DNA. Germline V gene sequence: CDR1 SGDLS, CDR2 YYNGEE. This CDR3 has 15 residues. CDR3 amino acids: CASTRTGLSTDTQYF.

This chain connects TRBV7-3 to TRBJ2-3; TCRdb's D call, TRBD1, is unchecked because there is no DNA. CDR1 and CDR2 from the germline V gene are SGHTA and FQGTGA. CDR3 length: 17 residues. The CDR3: CASSLKAPSGSTDTQYF.